These 3 T cell receptor beta chains were sequenced from one sample in a study of blood T cell repertoires in COVID-19. Libraries were prepared by immunoSEQ multiplex PCR; TCRdb keeps only in-frame clonotypes and omits some of them. The table records some 88,000 clones, around 75% of them present only once. Sequencing input: peripheral blood. These receptors originate from a human donor in a cohort sampled during active COVID-19.

V and J are TRBV5-1 and TRBJ2-2; 7 bases align to TRBD1. The ends lost 4 bases at V and 4 bases at J; junction bases unmatched: 10. The CDR3 sequence is 16 residues long. The germline V gene encodes CDR1 SGHRS and CDR2 YFSETQ. CDR3 protein: CASSPPGQSGTGELFF. The CDR3 bases are TGCGCCAGCAGCCCCCCGGGACAGAGTGGCACCGGGGAGCTGTTTTTT. The whole variable domain, filled in from reference TRBV5-1 and TRBJ2-2, reads KAGVTQTPRYLIKTRGQQVTLSCSPISGHRSVSWYQQTPGQGLQFLFEYFSETQRNKGNFPGRFSGRQFSNSRSEMNVSTLELGDSALYLCASSPPGQSGTGELFFGEGSRLTVL.

This chain links TRBV7-8 with TRBJ2-1; TRBD2 agrees at 13 bases. The CDR3 contains 17 residues. Germline-derived CDR1 and CDR2 are SGHVS and FQNEAQ. V dropped 5 bases and J dropped 4; count of bases not matched to a gene: 8. This CDR3 is CASSAQLAGGSYNEQFF. The CDR3 region has the DNA TGTGCCAGCAGCGCCCAACTAGCGGGAGGGTCTTACAATGAGCAGTTCTTC.

The V call is TRBV2, the J call TRBJ1-1; D uncertain. CDR1 is SNHLY and CDR2 is FYNNEI in the germline V gene. The CDR3 covers 13 residues. Trimming removed 3 bases from V and 4 bases from J, with 9 bases in between. In DNA form, the CDR3 reads TGTGCCAGCAGTGAGATCTACCGCACTGAAGCTTTCTTT. Encoded protein: CASSEIYRTEAFF. Using reference TRBV2 and TRBJ1-1 for the parts outside the CDR3, the full variable domain is EPEVTQTPSHQVTQMGQEVILRCVPISNHLYFYWYRQILGQKVEFLVSFYNNEISEKSEIFDDQFSVERPDGSNFTLKIRSTKLEDSAMYFCASSEIYRTEAFFGQGTRLTVV.